The present T cell receptor (beta chain) was sequenced within a study of Ad26.COV2.S vaccination and SARS-CoV-2 variants. Broader study findings: Reports say spike-specific CD8+ and CD4+ T cell responses covered substantial breadth after vaccination.

Clones were sequenced by immunoSEQ multiplex PCR, and TCRdb holds only the in-frame ones, with some missing. The table includes some 640,000 clones, roughly nine tenths detected once. The CDR3 runs to 14 residues. V was clipped by 7 bases and J by 14 bases; unmatched bases: 13. Germline CDR1 reads MNHEY; CDR2 reads SVGAGI. The treatment: 15 to 20 received Ad26.COV2.S at low or high dose, single or two shots; about 5 received placebo; per-sample allocation not given. It was on day 63 after the first vaccine or placebo injection that samples were taken. As to this clone: What it recognizes is unknown.

The TCR sequence derives from a person aged 18 to 59 who received the Ad26.COV2.S COVID-19 vaccine or a placebo. The input for sequencing was peripheral blood, taken in a trial of Ad26.COV2.S vaccine versus placebo. The chain joins TRBV6-5 to TRBJ2-1, with 11 bases lining up with TRBD2. CDR3 bases: TGTGCCAGCAACCGACTAGCGGGGCTAGCAGAGGAGTTCTTC. It yields the protein CASNRLAGLAEEFF.